The 23 T cell receptor beta chains below all came from one sample that was sequenced in a study of technical replicates of blood from several donors. TCRdb keeps only in-frame clones here, not all; method: immunoSEQ multiplex PCR. Of about 88,000 clones in the sample, approximately 90% were seen once. The material sequenced was T cells isolated from PBMCs. These receptors all stem from a human donor in good health.

V gene TRBV19 combines with J gene TRBJ1-2; 12 bases map to TRBD1. V gave up 7 bases and J gave up 8 bases; unmatched junction bases: 11. The germline V gene encodes CDR1 LNHDA and CDR2 SQIVND (reference sequence). The CDR3 runs to 15 residues. The CDR3 bases are TGTGCCAGTAAGGGAATGGGACAGGGGGCAAGAGGCTACACCTTC. Translation gives CASKGMGQGARGYTF.

The rearrangement joins TRBV5-1 to TRBJ1-5, with D perhaps matching TRBD1 (5 bases). The V and J ends lost 0 bases and 1 base respectively, with 8 bases between them. The CDR3 covers 15 residues. The V gene's germline CDR1 is SGHRS and CDR2 YFSETQ. DNA of the CDR3: TGCGCCAGCAGCTTGGTTGGGGGGAGCAATCAGCCCCAGCATTTT. It specifies CASSLVGGSNQPQHF. The full variable domain, completed using reference TRBV5-1 and TRBJ1-5, is KAGVTQTPRYLIKTRGQQVTLSCSPISGHRSVSWYQQTPGQGLQFLFEYFSETQRNKGNFPGRFSGRQFSNSRSEMNVSTLELGDSALYLCASSLVGGSNQPQHFGDGTRLSIL.

This clone has a single count. This chain uses TRBV11-3 with TRBJ2-7; possibly TRBD2 for D (5 bases). CDR3 length equals 14 residues. V was pared by 5 bases and J by 2 bases, with 13 bases between. Germline V gives CDR1 SGHNT, CDR2 YENEEA. The CDR3 region is CASSPEGGTYEQYF. Written as DNA, the CDR3 is TGTGCCAGCAGCCCTGAAGGAGGCACCTACGAGCAGTACTTC.

The chain recombines TRBV5-1 with TRBJ1-5; D is perhaps TRBD1 (6 bases). This CDR3 contains 14 residues. Trimming pared 4 bases from V and 0 bases from J, leaving 8 bases between. Germline V gene sequence: CDR1 SGHRS, CDR2 YFSETQ. CDR3 bases: TGCGCCAGCAGCCCAGGGGATAGCAATCAGCCCCAGCATTTT. This sequence encodes CASSPGDSNQPQHF.

The chain couples TRBV7-3 to TRBJ2-1; 12 nucleotides line up with TRBD2. Germline lookup yields CDR1 SGHTA and CDR2 FQGTGA. V lost 5 bases and J lost 2; bases outside the gene matches: 1. The CDR3 consists of 15 residues. The CDR3 nucleotides read TGTGCCAGCAGCCCTAGCGGGGGGGCCTACAATGAGCAGTTCTTC. Protein sequence: CASSPSGGAYNEQFF.

The V gene is TRBV19, the J gene TRBJ2-1; 7 bases are a match to TRBD1. CDR3 length: 16 amino acids. J was trimmed by 6 bases and V by 7 bases; bases with no gene match: 15. Per the germline V gene, CDR1 is LNHDA and CDR2 is SQIVND (reference sequence). The CDR3 region is CASTRNRGAKGNEQFF. DNA for the CDR3: TGTGCCAGTACCAGGAACAGGGGCGCAAAGGGCAATGAGCAGTTCTTC.

V and J are TRBV6-1 and TRBJ2-3; D might be TRBD1 (5 bases). CDR1 MNHNS and CDR2 SASEGT come from the germline V gene. This CDR3 contains 13 residues. Trimming cost V 6 bases and J 2 bases, with 9 bases left between them. CDR3 amino acids: CASRTVNTDTQYF. CDR3 nucleotide sequence: TGTGCCAGCAGGACAGTTAACACAGATACGCAGTATTTT.

The chain's CDR3 is CASSTRQDLRETQYF. CDR3 in DNA: TGTGCCAGCAGTACTAGACAGGACTTGAGGGAGACCCAGTACTTC. The chain links TRBV28 to TRBJ2-5, with D perhaps matching TRBD1 (6 bases). V lost 5 bases, J lost 5 bases, and 18 bases lay in between. The CDR3 consists of 15 residues. CDR1 and CDR2 (germline): MDHEN, SYDVKM.

This chain links TRBV4-2 with TRBJ2-1; D gene unclear. Germline V gene sequence: CDR1 LGHNA, CDR2 YNFKEQ. The V gene lost 1 base and the J gene lost 6 bases, with 4 bases spanning the gap. CDR3 length: 12 amino acids. The CDR3 loop reads CASSQVLNEQFF. Written as DNA, the CDR3 is TGTGCCAGCAGCCAAGTCCTCAATGAGCAGTTCTTC.

J is TRBJ2-7 and V is TRBV7-2; TRBD1 is a possible D gene (5 bases). Germline V lookup: CDR1 SGHTA, CDR2 FQGNSA. V lost 3 bases, J lost 5 bases, and 14 bases lay in between. The CDR3 covers 14 residues. The CDR3 DNA reads TGTGCCAGCAGCTTCCAGGACACGTTCGACGAGCAGTACTTC. Amino acid sequence: CASSFQDTFDEQYF.

The J gene is TRBJ1-5, the V gene TRBV5-6; 7 bases fit TRBD1. Germline lookup yields CDR1 SGHDT and CDR2 YYEEEE. The CDR3 is 13 amino acids. J was trimmed by 7 bases and V by 4 bases; bases with no gene match: 5. This CDR3 reads CASSQQGGQPQHF. As DNA, the CDR3 is TGTGCCAGCAGCCAGCAGGGGGGCCAGCCCCAGCATTTT.

V gene TRBV14 combines with J gene TRBJ1-4; D unresolved. The germline CDR1 and CDR2 sequences are SGHDN and FVKESK. The CDR3 runs to 14 residues. V was pared by 2 bases and J by 7 bases, with 11 bases between. The CDR3 nucleotides read TGTGCCAGCAGCCAACTAAGCTTTGGTGAAAAACTGTTTTTT. It codes for CASSQLSFGEKLFF.

This clone showed up just once. The V gene is TRBV6-5, the J gene TRBJ2-7, with a tentative D call TRBD1 (6 bases). The V gene lost 8 bases and the J gene lost 3 bases, with 11 bases spanning the gap. The germline gives CDR1 MNHEY, CDR2 SVGAGI. This CDR3 has 12 amino acids. CDR3 loop: CASWDTSYEQYF. The CDR3 DNA reads as TGTGCCAGCTGGGACACCAGCTACGAGCAGTACTTC.

The V gene is TRBV7-9, the J gene TRBJ1-1; TRBD1 matches 7 bases. V gave up 7 bases and J gave up 1 base; unmatched junction bases: 6. The germline CDR1 and CDR2 sequences are SEHNR and FQNEAQ (reference sequence). CDR3 length equals 14 residues. CDR3 sequence: CASNPGTANTEAFF. DNA for the CDR3: TGTGCCAGCAACCCAGGGACAGCGAACACTGAAGCTTTCTTT.

This rearrangement joins TRBV5-1 to TRBJ2-5, with D perhaps TRBD2 (6 bases). The end of the DNA is better explained by TRBJ2-7, so the J call may be wrong. Germline V gene data show CDR1 as SGHRS and CDR2 as YFSETQ. The CDR3 loop spans 14 amino acids. This chain's CDR3 is CASSLGGVMYEQYF. For the CDR3, the DNA is TGCGCCAGCAGCTTGGGCGGGGTTATGTACGAGCAGTACTTC.

The chain uses TRBV7-6 and TRBJ2-7; D is perhaps TRBD1 (5 bases). The germline V gene has CDR1 SGHVS and CDR2 FNYEAQ. Between the trimmed V and J ends, which lost 2 bases and 0 bases, there was a span of 8 bases. This CDR3 region has 14 residues. CDR3 DNA sequence: TGTGCCAGCAGCTTACTGGACAACTCCTACGAGCAGTACTTC. This encodes CASSLLDNSYEQYF.

The chain carries TRBV5-8 and TRBJ1-4; 10 bases line up with TRBD1. CDR3 length: 18 residues. Germline CDR1 SGHTS, CDR2 YDEGEE. V was pared by 4 bases and J by 3 bases, with 12 bases of the junction left unmatched. The CDR3 DNA reads TGTGCCAGCAGCCTGGGACAGGGGACAATAGCAGCTAATGAAAAACTGTTTTTT. Translating gives CASSLGQGTIAANEKLFF.

The chain couples TRBV5-1 to TRBJ2-5; D is perhaps TRBD1 (6 bases). Trimming removed 0 bases at V and 4 bases at J, with 13 bases between. CDR1 SGHRS and CDR2 YFSETQ come from the germline V gene. The CDR3 loop spans 15 amino acids. CDR3 region: CASSLDAGVGETQYF. CDR3 bases: TGCGCCAGCAGCTTGGATGCAGGGGTAGGAGAGACCCAGTACTTC.

The chain couples TRBV2 to TRBJ1-2, with no clear D. Looked up from germline, CDR1 is SNHLY and CDR2 is FYNNEI. The ends were cut back, 3 bases at V and 8 bases at J, with 31 bases in the middle. The CDR3 contains 19 residues. CDR3 DNA: TGTGCCAGCAGTGAGACTAGGGAAGGCGAACTGCGGGCTAAAGAGGGCTACACCTTC. Residues: CASSETREGELRAKEGYTF. The full variable domain, rest sourced from reference TRBV2 and TRBJ1-2, is EPEVTQTPSHQVTQMGQEVILRCVPISNHLYFYWYRQILGQKVEFLVSFYNNEISEKSEIFDDQFSVERPDGSNFTLKIRSTKLEDSAMYFCASSETREGELRAKEGYTFGSGTRLTVV.

The chain couples TRBV7-8 to TRBJ2-1; TRBD2 aligns across 9 bases. Germline-derived CDR1 and CDR2 are SGHVS and FQNEAQ. This CDR3 spans 16 amino acids. The trim removed 4 bases at V and 7 bases at J, leaving 11 bases unmatched. The DNA for the CDR3 is TGTGCCAGCAGCTGGTCTAGCGGGATGTATGGAAATGAGCAGTTCTTC. This encodes CASSWSSGMYGNEQFF.

The chain links TRBV29-1 to TRBJ2-3; 9 bases map to TRBD2. The trim removed 1 base at V and 1 base at J, leaving 0 bases unmatched. Germline V gene sequence: CDR1 SQVTM, CDR2 ANQGSEA. The length of the CDR3 is 14 residues. CDR3: CSVEVAGGTDTQYF. The CDR3 nucleotides are TGCAGCGTTGAAGTAGCGGGAGGCACAGATACGCAGTATTTT.

The J gene is TRBJ2-5, the V gene TRBV5-1; D is unresolved. CDR3 length: 12 residues. V lost 1 base, J lost 9 bases, and 10 bases lay in between. CDR1 and CDR2 (germline): SGHRS, YFSETQ. In DNA, the CDR3 is TGCGCCAGCAGCTTGTCCGAAACGGCCCAGTACTTC. Amino acid sequence: CASSLSETAQYF.

The chain couples TRBV6-5 to TRBJ2-1, with 9 bases fitting TRBD2. With 7 bases clipped from V and 7 bases from J, the junction kept 8 bases outside the gene matches. Germline V gives CDR1 MNHEY, CDR2 SVGAGI. The CDR3 sequence is 14 residues long. Written as DNA, the CDR3 is TGTGCCAGCAACCCTAGCGGGAAAGAGAATGAGCAGTTCTTC. Protein product: CASNPSGKENEQFF.